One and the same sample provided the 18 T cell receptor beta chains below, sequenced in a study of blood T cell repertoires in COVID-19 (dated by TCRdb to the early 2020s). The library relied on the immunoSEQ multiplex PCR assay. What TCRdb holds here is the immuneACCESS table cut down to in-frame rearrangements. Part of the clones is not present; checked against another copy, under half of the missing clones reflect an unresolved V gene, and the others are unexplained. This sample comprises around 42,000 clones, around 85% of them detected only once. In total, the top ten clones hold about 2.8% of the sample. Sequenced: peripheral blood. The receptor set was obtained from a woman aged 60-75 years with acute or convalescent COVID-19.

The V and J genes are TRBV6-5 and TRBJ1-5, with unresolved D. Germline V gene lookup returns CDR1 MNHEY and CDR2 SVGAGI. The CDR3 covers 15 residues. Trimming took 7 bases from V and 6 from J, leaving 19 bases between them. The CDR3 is CASTGGRQIAQPQHF. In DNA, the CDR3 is TGTGCCAGCACAGGAGGACGTCAGATAGCTCAGCCCCAGCATTTT.

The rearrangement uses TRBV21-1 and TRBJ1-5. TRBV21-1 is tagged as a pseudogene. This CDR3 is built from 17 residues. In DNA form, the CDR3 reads TGTGCCAGCAGCAAACCCCGGGGAGGGGATCTCGATCAGCCCCAGCATTTT. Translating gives CASSKPRGGDLDQPQHF.

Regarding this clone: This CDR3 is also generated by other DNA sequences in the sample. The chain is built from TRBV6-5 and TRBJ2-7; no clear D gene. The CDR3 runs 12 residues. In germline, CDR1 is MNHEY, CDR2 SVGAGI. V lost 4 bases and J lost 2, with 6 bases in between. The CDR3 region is CASSSPAYEQYF. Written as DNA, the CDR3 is TGTGCCAGCAGTTCCCCTGCCTACGAGCAGTACTTC.

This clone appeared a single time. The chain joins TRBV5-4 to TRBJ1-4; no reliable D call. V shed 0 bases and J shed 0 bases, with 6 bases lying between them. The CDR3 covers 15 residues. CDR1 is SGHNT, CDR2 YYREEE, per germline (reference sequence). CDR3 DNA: TGTGCCAGCAGCTTGGGTCCAGCAACTAATGAAAAACTGTTTTTT. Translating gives CASSLGPATNEKLFF.

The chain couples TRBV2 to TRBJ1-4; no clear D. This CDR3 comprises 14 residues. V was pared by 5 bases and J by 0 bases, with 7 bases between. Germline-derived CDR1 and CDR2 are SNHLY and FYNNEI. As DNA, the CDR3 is TGTGCCAGCAGTCGTAGTTCAACTAATGAAAAACTGTTTTTT. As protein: CASSRSSTNEKLFF.

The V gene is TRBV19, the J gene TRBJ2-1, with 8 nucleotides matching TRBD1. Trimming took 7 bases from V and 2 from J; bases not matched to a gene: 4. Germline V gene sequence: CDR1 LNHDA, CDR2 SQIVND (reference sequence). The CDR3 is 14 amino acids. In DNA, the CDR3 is TGTGCCAGTACCAGGACAGGGACCTACAATGAGCAGTTCTTC. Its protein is CASTRTGTYNEQFF.

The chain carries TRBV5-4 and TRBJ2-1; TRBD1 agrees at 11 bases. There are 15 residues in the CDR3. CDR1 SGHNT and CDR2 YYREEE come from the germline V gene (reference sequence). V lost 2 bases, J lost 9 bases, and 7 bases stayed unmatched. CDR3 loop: CASSFSGQGAGEQFF. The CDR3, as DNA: TGTGCCAGCAGCTTTAGCGGACAGGGGGCTGGTGAGCAGTTCTTC. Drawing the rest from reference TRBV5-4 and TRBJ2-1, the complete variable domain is ETGVTQSPTHLIKTRGQQVTLRCSSQSGHNTVSWYQQALGQGPQFIFQYYREEENGRGNFPPRFSGLQFPNYSSELNVNALELDDSALYLCASSFSGQGAGEQFFGPGTRLTVL.

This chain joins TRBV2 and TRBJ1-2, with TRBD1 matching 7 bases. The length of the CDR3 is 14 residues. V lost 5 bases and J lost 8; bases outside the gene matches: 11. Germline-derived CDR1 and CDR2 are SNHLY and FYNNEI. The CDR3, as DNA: TGTGCCAGCAGTCGCGGACAGGACACCCGAGGCTACACCTTC. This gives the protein CASSRGQDTRGYTF.

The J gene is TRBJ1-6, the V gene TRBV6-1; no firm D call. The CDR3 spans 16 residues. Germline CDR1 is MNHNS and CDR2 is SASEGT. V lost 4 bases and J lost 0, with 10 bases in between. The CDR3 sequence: CASSAGGVSYNSPLHF. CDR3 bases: TGTGCCAGCAGTGCGGGAGGTGTCTCCTATAATTCACCCCTCCACTTT.

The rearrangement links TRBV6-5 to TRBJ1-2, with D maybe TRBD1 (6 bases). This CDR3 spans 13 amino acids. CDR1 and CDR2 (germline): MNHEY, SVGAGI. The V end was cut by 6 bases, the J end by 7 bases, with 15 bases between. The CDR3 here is CASRPQGGGGYTF. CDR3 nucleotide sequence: TGTGCCAGCAGACCACAGGGTGGGGGTGGCTACACCTTC.

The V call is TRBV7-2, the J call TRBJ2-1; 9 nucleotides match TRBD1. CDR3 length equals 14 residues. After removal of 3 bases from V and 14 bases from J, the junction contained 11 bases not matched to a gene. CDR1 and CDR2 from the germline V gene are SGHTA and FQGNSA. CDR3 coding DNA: TGTGCCAGCAGCTTTACCGGGACAGGGATGAGCGAGTTCTTC. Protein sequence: CASSFTGTGMSEFF.

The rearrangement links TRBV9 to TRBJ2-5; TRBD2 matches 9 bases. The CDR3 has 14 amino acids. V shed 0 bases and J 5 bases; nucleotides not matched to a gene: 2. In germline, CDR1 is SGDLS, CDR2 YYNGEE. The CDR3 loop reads CASSVGGGGETQYF. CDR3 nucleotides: TGTGCCAGCAGCGTAGGCGGGGGGGGTGAGACCCAGTACTTC.

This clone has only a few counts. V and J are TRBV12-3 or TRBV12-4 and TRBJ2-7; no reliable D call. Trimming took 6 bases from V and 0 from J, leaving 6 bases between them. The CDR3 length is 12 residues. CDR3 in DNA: TGTGCCAGCAGGAGGCGCTCCTACGAGCAGTACTTC. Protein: CASRRRSYEQYF.

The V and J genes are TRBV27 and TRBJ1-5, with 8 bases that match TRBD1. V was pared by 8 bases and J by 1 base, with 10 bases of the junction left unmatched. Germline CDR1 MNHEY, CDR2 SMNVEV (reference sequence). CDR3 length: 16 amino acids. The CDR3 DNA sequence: TGTGCCAGCCCTGCCCCCTGGACAGGGAGCAATCAGCCCCAGCATTTT. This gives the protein CASPAPWTGSNQPQHF.

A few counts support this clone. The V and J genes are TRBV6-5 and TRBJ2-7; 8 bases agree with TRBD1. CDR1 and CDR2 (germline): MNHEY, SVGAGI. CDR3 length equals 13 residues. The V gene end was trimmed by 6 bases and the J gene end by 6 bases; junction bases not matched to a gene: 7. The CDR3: CASSRQGWGEQYF. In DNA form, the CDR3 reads TGTGCCAGCAGCCGACAGGGGTGGGGCGAGCAGTACTTC.

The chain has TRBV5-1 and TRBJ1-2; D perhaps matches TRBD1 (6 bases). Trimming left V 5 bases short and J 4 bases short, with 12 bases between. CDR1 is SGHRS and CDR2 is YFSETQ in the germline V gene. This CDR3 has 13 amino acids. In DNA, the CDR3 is TGCGCCAGCAGGACAGGAAGGGCCTATGGCTACACCTTC. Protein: CASRTGRAYGYTF.

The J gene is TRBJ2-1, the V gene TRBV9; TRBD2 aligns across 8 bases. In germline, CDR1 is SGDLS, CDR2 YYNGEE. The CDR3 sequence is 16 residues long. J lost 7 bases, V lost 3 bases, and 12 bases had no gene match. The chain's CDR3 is CASSAVTGGPGNEQFF. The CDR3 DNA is TGTGCCAGCAGCGCCGTGACGGGAGGGCCGGGTAATGAGCAGTTCTTC.

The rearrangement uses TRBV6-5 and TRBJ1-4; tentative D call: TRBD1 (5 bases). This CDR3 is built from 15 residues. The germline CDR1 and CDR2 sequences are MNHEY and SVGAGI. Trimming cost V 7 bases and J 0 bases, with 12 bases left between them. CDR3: CASTPGWATNEKLFF. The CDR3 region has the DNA TGTGCCAGCACGCCAGGGTGGGCAACTAATGAAAAACTGTTTTTT.